The source of this T cell receptor beta chain is a study of cytomegalovirus exposure and HLA in healthy donors. Concerning this clone: The antigen remains unidentified.

Study-wide points: Later analysis revealed greater clonal expansion in HLA-associated TCR beta chains than in equally common others.

In the PCR, 60 Vbeta and 13 Jbeta primers were used. The protocol was immunoSEQ multiplex PCR, while the TCRdb copy is restricted to in-frame clones and leaves out a portion. The sample yields roughly 240,000 clones, about four fifths seen once. The CDR3 is 15 residues long. CDR1 and CDR2 from the germline V gene are SGDLS and YYNGEE. The trim removed 2 bases at V and 7 bases at J, leaving 3 bases unmatched. The sequencing sample was made of PBMCs. V and J are TRBV9 and TRBJ2-3; TRBD2 aligns across 14 bases. The sequence derives from a woman in her 40s in good health and CMV-seropositive. The CDR3 nucleotides are TGTGCCAGCAGCGTTGGACTAGCGGGAGGCCATACGCAGTATTTT. Its protein product is CASSVGLAGGHTQYF.